This T cell receptor (beta chain) was captured by sequencing in a study of CD8 T cells in ankylosing spondylitis. General study results and limits: Blood from ankylosing spondylitis patients appeared to carry a characteristic roughly eight-variant TCR beta motif. Reportedly, matched ankylosing spondylitis synovial fluid was significantly enriched for disease-linked clones. With a CD8+ phenotype, disease-linked clones were relatively rare in peripheral blood. Previously reported in reactive arthritis synovial fluid and blood were some of the motif variants.

There are 11 residues in the CDR3. V gave up 5 bases and J gave up 6 bases, with 7 bases separating them. Using quantitative 5'-RACE with molecular barcodes, the authors made TCR beta libraries. TCRdb redid the calling of the 5' RACE reads with MiXCR, one entry per CDR3 protein. The sample holds more than 650,000 distinct CDR3 sequences, about 11% seen once. For this clonotype: Antigen specificity is unknown.

The sequence was collected from a male donor with ankylosing spondylitis. The chain joins TRBV12-3 or TRBV12-4 to TRBJ1-1, with unresolved D. The sample consisted of blood, either unsorted or a sorted T cell fraction (not recorded which). The CDR3 is CASSARAEAFF. CDR3 nucleotide sequence: TGTGCCAGCAGTGCCCGGGCTGAAGCTTTCTTT.